The 17 T cell receptor beta chains presented below share a single source sample, sequenced in a study of tumor-infiltrating lymphocytes in localized non-small cell lung cancer (dated by TCRdb to the early 2020s). The receptor library was made with the immunoSEQ multiplex PCR assay. TCRdb's version of the immuneACCESS table is confined to in-frame rearrangements and falls short of the full clone set. An unresolved V gene accounts for under half of the shortfall where checked; the remainder is of unknown origin. This sample is represented by approximately 16,000 clones; 35% to 55% of them were singletons. About a sixth of the sample comes from the top ten. Sequencing was performed on lung tumor tissue. The receptors derive from a human donor with non-small cell lung cancer.

This chain connects TRBV6-1 to TRBJ2-5; 12 positions match TRBD2. The CDR3 contains 15 residues. CDR1 MNHNS and CDR2 SASEGT come from the germline V gene. V lost 2 bases and J lost 4; bases outside the gene matches: 2. CDR3 in amino acids: CASSELAGGPETQYF. DNA for the CDR3: TGTGCCAGCAGTGAACTAGCGGGGGGGCCAGAGACCCAGTACTTC.

This sequence joins TRBV5-1 and TRBJ2-5; TRBD2 matches 7 bases. Germline V gene sequence: CDR1 SGHRS, CDR2 YFSETQ. There are 14 residues in the CDR3. The V gene end was trimmed by 2 bases and the J gene end by 0 bases; junction bases not matched to a gene: 1. CDR3 sequence: CASSFGGYQETQYF. The CDR3, as DNA: TGCGCCAGCAGCTTCGGGGGGTACCAAGAGACCCAGTACTTC.

The chain uses TRBV5-6 and TRBJ2-5; 8 bases fit TRBD2. The CDR3 length is 17 residues. Germline V lookup: CDR1 SGHDT, CDR2 YYEEEE. The trim removed 4 bases at V and 0 bases at J, leaving 11 bases unmatched. CDR3 sequence (DNA): TGTGCCAGCAGCCCGGGACTAGGTGTGGGTTACCAAGAGACCCAGTACTTC. This encodes CASSPGLGVGYQETQYF.

The chain links TRBV19 to TRBJ2-3; D perhaps matches TRBD2 (6 bases). The V and J ends lost 8 bases and 2 bases respectively, with 17 bases between them. CDR3 size: 15 residues. Germline V gives CDR1 LNHDA, CDR2 SQIVND (reference sequence). The DNA of the CDR3 is TGTGCCAGTTTCGACCCGGGGGTCCCCACAGATACGCAGTATTTT. This translates into CASFDPGVPTDTQYF.

This chain connects TRBV5-1 to TRBJ2-2; TRBD2 is a possible D gene (5 bases). The length of the CDR3 is 15 residues. Trimming took off 6 bases at V and 4 bases at J, with 16 bases between the two ends. CDR1 and CDR2 from the germline V gene are SGHRS and YFSETQ. The DNA of the CDR3 is TGCGCCAGCATCTCTCCAGAGCGGCCCACCGGGGAGCTGTTTTTT. Translating it yields CASISPERPTGELFF.

The chain employs TRBV9 and TRBJ1-3, with D maybe TRBD1 (5 bases). Trimming cost V 4 bases and J 0 bases, with 20 bases left between them. The CDR3 is 18 amino acids. CDR1 is SGDLS and CDR2 is YYNGEE in the germline V gene. The CDR3 DNA reads TGTGCCAGCAGCTCTCCGGGACGAGCTACCAGCTCTGGAAACACCATATATTTT. As protein: CASSSPGRATSSGNTIYF.

This chain uses TRBV5-1 with TRBJ1-1; no firm D call. The CDR3 consists of 13 residues. CDR1 SGHRS and CDR2 YFSETQ come from the germline V gene. Trimming removed 4 bases at V and 3 bases at J, with 10 bases between. CDR3 in amino acids: CASSPEADTEAFF. The CDR3 coding sequence is TGCGCCAGCAGCCCGGAAGCAGACACTGAAGCTTTCTTT.

The rearrangement uses TRBV2 and TRBJ2-5, with 7 bases matching TRBD1. The CDR3 sequence is 14 residues long. CDR1 is SNHLY, CDR2 FYNNEI, per germline. The trim removed 7 bases at V and 5 bases at J, leaving 10 bases unmatched. The CDR3, as DNA: TGTGCCAGCACCCTTACAGGGGCAGGGGAGACCCAGTACTTC. This translates into CASTLTGAGETQYF.

In this sample, this clone turned up once. V and J are TRBV4-1 and TRBJ2-6; weak D call: TRBD1 (5 bases). The CDR3 is 17 amino acids. V lost 0 bases and J 0 bases, leaving 9 bases between the germline ends. The germline V gene has CDR1 MGHRA and CDR2 YSYEKL. This chain's CDR3 is CASSQEGQGSGANVLTF. DNA for the CDR3: TGCGCCAGCAGCCAAGAAGGGCAGGGCTCTGGGGCCAACGTCCTGACTTTC.

This clone came up many times. The chain carries TRBV6-1 and TRBJ1-4; a possible D gene is TRBD1 (6 bases). This CDR3 spans 11 amino acids. CDR1 is MNHNS, CDR2 SASEGT, per germline. CDR3 loop: CVDRSREKLFF. DNA for the CDR3: TGTGTCGACAGGTCTCGGGAAAAACTGTTTTTT.

The chain uses TRBV29-1 and TRBJ2-5; either TRBD1 or TRBD2 may supply D (5 bases each). Judging by the DNA end, TRBJ2-7 fits better; the J call may be wrong. The germline gives CDR1 SQVTM, CDR2 ANQGSEA. The CDR3 extends over 12 amino acids. CDR3 residues: CSVEDAGSEQYF. The DNA for the CDR3 is TGCAGCGTTGAAGATGCAGGGAGCGAGCAGTACTTC.

V gene TRBV28 combines with J gene TRBJ2-7, with D perhaps matching TRBD2 (5 bases). The CDR3 length is 16 residues. Per germline, CDR1 MDHEN and CDR2 SYDVKM. V was cut by 0 bases and J by 0 bases, with 12 bases left in between. The CDR3 DNA reads as TGTGCCAGCAGTTTATGGAGATCCGGGATCTCCTACGAGCAGTACTTC. This sequence encodes CASSLWRSGISYEQYF.

The chain links TRBV5-1 to TRBJ2-1, with D perhaps being TRBD1 or TRBD2 (5 bases each). V was clipped by 0 bases and J by 4 bases, with 5 bases between them. The CDR3 contains 13 residues. Germline V gene data show CDR1 as SGHRS and CDR2 as YFSETQ. The CDR3 spells CASSLGGYNEQFF. The CDR3, as DNA: TGCGCCAGCAGCTTGGGGGGGTACAATGAGCAGTTCTTC.

V is TRBV23-1 and J is TRBJ1-5; no definite D call. TRBV23-1 is designated an ORF whose function remains uncertain. The length of the CDR3 is 15 residues. V was shortened by 1 base and J by 4 bases, with 11 bases between the two germline ends. CDR3 sequence reads: CASSQWRGGNQPQHF. In DNA form, the CDR3 reads TGCGCCAGCAGTCAATGGCGGGGAGGGAATCAGCCCCAGCATTTT.

V gene TRBV5-8 combines with J gene TRBJ1-6; tentative D call: TRBD1 (6 bases). The germline gives CDR1 SGHTS, CDR2 YDEGEE. This CDR3 spans 12 amino acids. Trimming pared 0 bases from V and 14 bases from J, leaving 9 bases between. CDR3 sequence (DNA): TGTGCCAGCAGCTTGGCGGGGGCCTCCCTCCACTTT. It specifies CASSLAGASLHF.

This clone occurred once. This sequence joins TRBV4-3 and TRBJ1-5; possibly TRBD1 for D (5 bases). Trimming shortened V by 1 base and J by 5 bases, and 9 bases separated the two germline ends. The CDR3 contains 14 residues. CDR1 is LGHNA, CDR2 YSLEER, per germline. The CDR3 sequence is CASSQVGGDQPQHF. CDR3 bases: TGCGCCAGCAGCCAAGTTGGGGGAGATCAGCCCCAGCATTTT.

For the CDR3, the DNA is TGTGCCAGCAGAATAAATTTCCTCCGGACGGCCCGGGAGGGGGAGCTGTTTTTT. This encodes CASRINFLRTAREGELFF. V usage is TRBV28 and J usage is TRBJ2-2; D perhaps matches TRBD2 (6 bases). The CDR3 covers 18 residues. V was shortened by 6 bases and J by 8 bases, with 28 bases between the two germline ends. Germline CDR1 is MDHEN and CDR2 is SYDVKM.